This entry lists 10 T cell receptor beta chains sequenced from one sample in a study of T-cell reconstitution after alpha-beta-depleted transplantation in children. As it was prepared, the TCRbeta library received unique molecular identifiers. TCRdb fed the PCR reads into MiXCR, producing one record per CDR3 protein. Altogether hundreds of thousands of distinct CDR3 sequences are present, around 15% being singletons, with the ten largest covering about 41%. The specimen comprised PBMCs, mostly from graft donor cells, sampled 360 days after TCRalphabeta/CD19-depleted stem cell transplant. Receptor source: a male patient between 2 and 9 years old who had a stem cell transplant for acute lymphoblastic leukemia, so the T cells may come from the graft donor.

This rearrangement joins TRBV7-2 to TRBJ1-1; unclear D gene. The germline CDR1 and CDR2 sequences are SGHTA and FQGNSA. The CDR3 contains 15 residues. V dropped 5 bases and J dropped 6 bases, with 19 bases sitting between them. CDR3 nucleotide sequence: TGTGCCAGCAGCATTGAAAGAGGAGGTCGGGCTGAAGCTTTCTTT. This sequence encodes CASSIERGGRAEAFF.

Ten or more counts support this clonotype. This chain links TRBV12-3 or TRBV12-4 with TRBJ2-2; D uncertain. The V end lost 4 bases, the J end lost 5 bases, and 8 bases lay between the germline ends. The CDR3 is made up of 13 amino acids. CDR3 DNA: TGTGCCAGCAGTTACGGCGGAACCGGGGAGCTGTTTTTT. Its protein product is CASSYGGTGELFF.

V gene TRBV4-1 combines with J gene TRBJ2-1; possibly TRBD1 for D (6 bases). This CDR3 comprises 17 residues. The germline V and J ends were trimmed by 4 bases and 4 bases, with 20 bases remaining between them. Germline V gene sequence: CDR1 MGHRA, CDR2 YSYEKL. The CDR3 coding sequence is TGCGCCAGCAGCCCCGGAAGGGGGATCACTTGGTACAATGAGCAGTTCTTC. It codes for CASSPGRGITWYNEQFF.

This clonotype was recorded at least ten times. The chain combines TRBV10-2 with TRBJ2-7, with TRBD1 as a possible D gene (5 bases). The CDR3 loop spans 14 amino acids. Trimming took 4 bases from V and 6 from J, leaving 16 bases between them. Looked up from germline, CDR1 is WSHSY and CDR2 is SAAADI. CDR3 nucleotides: TGCGCCAGCAGTGGGACAACCCGTACCTCCGAGCAGTACTTC. Translating it yields CASSGTTRTSEQYF.

J is TRBJ2-1 and V is TRBV7-9; D gene unclear. Germline loops: CDR1 SEHNR, CDR2 FQNEAQ (reference sequence). This CDR3 region has 13 residues. V was pared by 1 base and J by 8 bases, with 9 bases between. In DNA, the CDR3 is TGTGCCAGCAGCTTAGTCCTCAGCGATGAGCAGTTCTTC. This codes for CASSLVLSDEQFF.

This clonotype was seen repeatedly, ten times or more. This chain links TRBV7-9 with TRBJ2-2, with 8 nucleotides matching TRBD2. Germline loops: CDR1 SEHNR, CDR2 FQNEAQ (reference sequence). The V and J ends lost 4 bases and 5 bases, in that order; junction bases with no gene match: 6. The CDR3 is 15 residues long. DNA of the CDR3: TGTGCCAGCAGCTACACGGGAGGGCCGACCGGGGAGCTGTTTTTT. It is translated as CASSYTGGPTGELFF.

The rearrangement uses TRBV6-5 and TRBJ2-7; a possible D gene is TRBD2 (6 bases). The CDR3 runs to 11 residues. Trimming removed 11 bases from V and 5 bases from J, with 13 bases in between. From germline, CDR1 is MNHEY and CDR2 SVGAGI. As DNA, the CDR3 is TGTGCCGCGGGACGTGAGGACGAGCAGTACTTC. It codes for CAAGREDEQYF.

This clonotype was observed a few times. The rearrangement uses TRBV6-1 and TRBJ1-4; D perhaps matches TRBD1 (6 bases). The CDR3 length is 14 residues. V lost 5 bases to trimming and J lost 2 bases, with 9 bases between them. Germline CDR1 reads MNHNS; CDR2 reads SASEGT. CDR3 nucleotide sequence: TGTGCCAGCAGTAGAGACAGGACTAATGAAAAACTGTTTTTT. Its protein is CASSRDRTNEKLFF.

The table lists this clonotype with many counts. The chain recombines TRBV24-1 with TRBJ2-2, with D possibly TRBD1 on 5 matching bases. The length of the CDR3 is 16 residues. Germline V gene sequence: CDR1 KGHDR, CDR2 SFDVKD. V lost 7 bases, J lost 4 bases, and 18 bases lay in between. CDR3 coding DNA: TGTGCCACCAGCCCCCGGGCAGGGTGGGGCACCGGGGAGCTGTTTTTT. Its protein is CATSPRAGWGTGELFF.

In its sample, this clonotype was seen a few times. The rearrangement links TRBV5-6 to TRBJ1-6, with TRBD1 as a possible D gene (5 bases). The CDR3 covers 14 residues. Germline V gives CDR1 SGHDT, CDR2 YYEEEE. V lost 5 bases, J lost 7 bases, and 13 bases lay in between. The CDR3 DNA is TGTGCCAGCAGAGCGGGGCCTGTGAATTCACCCCTCCACTTT. Translation gives CASRAGPVNSPLHF.